The next 20 T cell receptor beta chains were all read from a single sample in a study of early T cells in non-severe SARS-CoV-2 infection. TCRdb redid the calling of the 5' RACE reads with MiXCR, one entry per CDR3 protein. The data contain 53,000 or so distinct CDR3 sequences, about 7.4% of them seen just once; the ten biggest clones take up roughly 6.2%. The specimen sequenced was whole blood. These TCRs come from an adult who was a healthcare worker with PCR-confirmed SARS-CoV-2 infection or an uninfected control (not recorded which).

There are many counts of this clonotype. The chain links TRBV19 to TRBJ2-7; 8 positions agree with TRBD1. The ends lost 1 base at V and 0 bases at J; junction bases unmatched: 2. CDR1 LNHDA and CDR2 SQIVND come from the germline V gene (reference sequence). This CDR3 has 15 amino acids. The CDR3: CASSIGTGSSYEQYF. In DNA, the CDR3 is TGTGCCAGTAGTATAGGGACAGGGTCCTCCTACGAGCAGTACTTC. The full variable domain, completed using reference TRBV19 and TRBJ2-7, is DGGITQSPKYLFRKEGQNVTLSCEQNLNHDAMYWYRQDPGQGLRLIYYSQIVNDFQKGDIAEGYSVSREKKESFPLTVTSAQKNPTAFYLCASSIGTGSSYEQYFGPGTRLTVT.

This chain connects TRBV28 to TRBJ2-7, with 7 bases identical to TRBD1. V was pared by 3 bases and J by 9 bases, with 8 bases of the junction left unmatched. The CDR3 sequence is 13 residues long. The V gene's germline CDR1 is MDHEN and CDR2 SYDVKM. CDR3 sequence reads: CASSFTGALGQYF. CDR3 DNA: TGTGCCAGCAGTTTTACAGGGGCCCTTGGGCAGTACTTC.

The V gene is TRBV28, the J gene TRBJ2-5; D may match TRBD1 or TRBD2 (6 bases each). From germline, CDR1 is MDHEN and CDR2 SYDVKM. The CDR3 runs 14 residues. Trimming took off 7 bases at V and 2 bases at J, with 14 bases between the two ends. In DNA, the CDR3 is TGTGCCAGCAATAGTGGGGGGCAACAAGAGACCCAGTACTTC. This translates into CASNSGGQQETQYF.

In this sample, this clonotype turned up many times. The chain recombines TRBV5-5 with TRBJ1-1; D is perhaps TRBD1 (5 bases). V lost 3 bases and J lost 4, with 10 bases in between. Germline CDR1 SGHKS, CDR2 YYEKEE (reference sequence). This CDR3 comprises 13 residues. The chain's CDR3 is CASSYTRVTEAFF. For the CDR3, the DNA is TGTGCCAGCAGCTATACCAGGGTCACTGAAGCTTTCTTT.

This clonotype was picked up many times. The chain couples TRBV6-6 to TRBJ2-1, with TRBD2 matching over 10 bases. Unmatched junction bases numbered 6, after V lost 0 bases and J lost 4 bases. The germline gives CDR1 MNHNY, CDR2 SVGAGI (reference sequence). There are 17 residues in the CDR3. This CDR3 is CASSYSLAGDSYNEQFF. The CDR3 nucleotides are TGTGCCAGCAGTTACTCCCTAGCGGGGGATAGTTACAATGAGCAGTTCTTC.

In its sample, this clonotype was seen many times. The genes are TRBV2 and TRBJ1-1; D unresolved. CDR1 and CDR2 (germline): SNHLY, FYNNEI. The CDR3 loop spans 15 amino acids. Trimming cost V 6 bases and J 3 bases, with 17 bases left between them. The CDR3 DNA is TGTGCCAGCAGAAACGGACGGGCCCGGCACACTGAAGCTTTCTTT. The encoded protein is CASRNGRARHTEAFF.

This clonotype came up many times. J is TRBJ2-5 and V is TRBV12-3 or TRBV12-4; 8 nucleotides agree with TRBD2. The V segment lost 2 bases and the J segment 3 bases; nucleotides outside the gene matches: 5. This CDR3 has 15 residues. CDR3 coding DNA: TGTGCCAGCAGTTTAATTGAGACTAGCGAAGAGACCCAGTACTTC. Translated: CASSLIETSEETQYF.

This clonotype was observed many times. The V gene is TRBV5-1, the J gene TRBJ1-2; tentatively, D is TRBD1 (5 bases). In germline, CDR1 is SGHRS, CDR2 YFSETQ. The CDR3 spans 16 residues. V shed 4 bases and J shed 4 bases, with 20 bases lying between them. As DNA, the CDR3 is TGCGCCAGCAGCCCTTTATCCCCCGGGAGGGGCTATGGCTACACCTTC. Its translation: CASSPLSPGRGYGYTF.

This clonotype was picked up many times. The gene calls are TRBV5-4 and TRBJ1-4; TRBD1 aligns across 9 bases. The germline V gene has CDR1 SGHNT and CDR2 YYREEE (reference sequence). The V segment lost 3 bases and the J segment 5 bases; nucleotides outside the gene matches: 5. The CDR3 length is 15 residues. The CDR3 nucleotides read TGTGCCAGCAGCTACAGACAGGGGGTCAATGAAAAACTGTTTTTT. Protein product: CASSYRQGVNEKLFF.

This clonotype was detected ten times or more. The chain uses TRBV20-1 and TRBJ2-7, with TRBD1 identical over 8 bases. The V gene's germline CDR1 is DFQATT and CDR2 SNEGSKA (reference sequence). This CDR3 has 13 amino acids. The ends lost 5 bases at V and 3 bases at J; junction bases unmatched: 6. CDR3 sequence (DNA): TGCAGTGCTCCCCGGGACAGGAGCTACGAGCAGTACTTC. Translation: CSAPRDRSYEQYF.

This clonotype was picked up many times. The V gene is TRBV3-1, the J gene TRBJ1-1, with 8 bases fitting TRBD1. There are 15 residues in the CDR3. With V trimmed by 3 bases and J by 1 base, 4 bases remained unmatched. Per germline, CDR1 LGHDT and CDR2 YNNKEL (reference sequence). This chain's CDR3 is CASSHYGQGNTEAFF. CDR3 coding DNA: TGTGCCAGCAGCCACTACGGACAGGGGAACACTGAAGCTTTCTTT.

This clonotype has at least ten counts. This chain joins TRBV29-1 and TRBJ2-1; D might be TRBD1 (5 bases). The CDR3 contains 15 residues. Trimming cost V 7 bases and J 8 bases, with 24 bases left between them. Germline CDR1 is SQVTM and CDR2 is ANQGSEA. The CDR3 sequence: CSGGTLKGKRDEQFF. The DNA for the CDR3 is TGCAGCGGGGGCACGTTGAAGGGGAAAAGGGATGAGCAGTTCTTC.

Many counts were recorded for this clonotype. The genes are TRBV20-1 and TRBJ1-1, with unresolved D. Germline lookup yields CDR1 DFQATT and CDR2 SNEGSKA (reference sequence). V lost 7 bases to trimming and J lost 2 bases, with 11 bases between them. The CDR3 is made up of 12 amino acids. CDR3 amino acids: CSVEPLNTEAFF. CDR3 bases: TGCAGTGTCGAACCCCTAAACACTGAAGCTTTCTTT.

This clonotype was counted between two and nine times. The V call is TRBV6-1, the J call TRBJ2-7; D is ambiguous. V gave up 1 base and J gave up 2 bases, with 15 bases separating them. This CDR3 is 16 amino acids long. Germline CDR1 reads MNHNS; CDR2 reads SASEGT. CDR3 coding DNA: TGTGCCAGCAGTGAAGAGAAAACATGGGCAACCTACGAGCAGTACTTC. Translating it yields CASSEEKTWATYEQYF.

This clonotype was seen many times. The chain combines TRBV5-4 with TRBJ2-5, with 7 bases identical to TRBD1. With 4 bases clipped from V and 1 base from J, the junction kept 4 bases outside the gene matches. Germline V gene sequence: CDR1 SGHNT, CDR2 YYREEE (reference sequence). The CDR3 covers 14 residues. The chain's CDR3 is CASSRTGVQETQYF. The DNA for the CDR3 is TGTGCCAGCAGCCGAACAGGGGTCCAAGAGACCCAGTACTTC.

Many counts were recorded for this clonotype. The rearrangement joins TRBV20-1 to TRBJ2-3, with D tentatively TRBD1 or TRBD2 (6 bases each). The CDR3 runs to 17 residues. V was shortened by 0 bases and J by 3 bases, with 19 bases between the two germline ends. Germline assignment: CDR1 DFQATT and CDR2 SNEGSKA (reference sequence). In nucleotides, the CDR3 is TGCAGTGCTAGAGATCCTACCCGGGGGCGAGGGACAGATACGCAGTATTTT. Its protein is CSARDPTRGRGTDTQYF.

This clonotype was seen at least ten times. The CDR3 loop is CASSLAGSGYTF. The CDR3 nucleotides are TGTGCCAGCAGTTTAGCAGGATCCGGCTACACCTTC. This chain joins TRBV28 and TRBJ1-2; D unresolved. The length of the CDR3 is 12 residues. Germline assignment: CDR1 MDHEN and CDR2 SYDVKM. The V end was cut by 2 bases, the J end by 8 bases, with 9 bases between.

This clonotype was seen at least ten times. The rearrangement uses TRBV6-2 or TRBV6-3 and TRBJ1-1; maybe TRBD1 (6 bases). This CDR3 spans 13 amino acids. The germline CDR1 and CDR2 sequences are MNHEY and SVGEGT. V lost 4 bases, J lost 3 bases, and 9 bases lay in between. CDR3 protein: CASSSQGYTEAFF. Here the CDR3 DNA reads TGTGCCAGCAGTTCCCAGGGGTACACTGAAGCTTTCTTT.

This clonotype came up many times. The chain links TRBV12-3 or TRBV12-4 to TRBJ2-2, with unresolved D. The CDR3 contains 14 residues. The V end lost 0 bases, the J end lost 4 bases, and 6 bases lay between the germline ends. This CDR3 is CASSLAPGTGELFF. In DNA, the CDR3 is TGTGCCAGCAGTTTAGCCCCAGGCACCGGGGAGCTGTTTTTT.

With respect to this clonotype: A much larger clone lies one base from this, so it may be a read error. This chain connects TRBV28 to TRBJ1-1; 8 nucleotides agree with TRBD1. The CDR3 is 15 amino acids. Germline CDR1 and CDR2: MDHEN and SYDVKM. V was pared by 6 bases and J by 0 bases, with 6 bases of the junction left unmatched. This CDR3 is CASSSWTGMNTEAFF. The CDR3 coding sequence is TGTGCCAGCAGCTCCTGGACAGGGATGAACACTGAAGCTTTCTTT.